Each of the 25 T cell receptor beta chains below was sequenced from the same sample in a study of blood T cell repertoires in COVID-19. TCRdb keeps only in-frame clones here, not all; method: immunoSEQ multiplex PCR. Of around 240,000 clones listed, approximately 80% were seen once; the top ten hold approximately 7%. Source material: peripheral blood. The receptors originated from a woman aged 45-59 years with acute or convalescent COVID-19.

This clone was observed a few times. The chain links TRBV19 to TRBJ2-3, with 8 bases aligning to TRBD2. The CDR3 is 15 residues long. CDR1 LNHDA and CDR2 SQIVND come from the germline V gene (reference sequence). The ends lost 8 bases at V and 5 bases at J; junction bases unmatched: 12. The CDR3 sequence: CASASGSGVRDTQYF. The CDR3 region has the DNA TGTGCCAGTGCCAGCGGGAGCGGGGTAAGAGATACGCAGTATTTT.

The V gene is TRBV2, the J gene TRBJ2-7; maybe TRBD1 (6 bases). Trimming left V 6 bases short and J 4 bases short, with 10 bases between. Germline lookup yields CDR1 SNHLY and CDR2 FYNNEI. This CDR3 has 12 amino acids. As DNA, the CDR3 is TGTGCCAGCAGAGGGACACAGTACGAGCAGTACTTC. It translates to CASRGTQYEQYF.

The J gene is TRBJ2-1, the V gene TRBV5-1; possibly TRBD1 for D (6 bases). This CDR3 contains 17 residues. Germline loops: CDR1 SGHRS, CDR2 YFSETQ. Trimming left V 4 bases short and J 5 bases short, with 22 bases between. CDR3 protein: CASSPGPSGTPNNEQFF. CDR3 DNA sequence: TGCGCCAGCAGCCCCGGACCCTCCGGGACACCAAACAATGAGCAGTTCTTC.

The V gene is TRBV5-6, the J gene TRBJ1-5; D ambiguous. The CDR3 runs 14 residues. CDR1 is SGHDT and CDR2 is YYEEEE in the germline V gene. V was clipped by 0 bases and J by 7 bases, with 11 bases between them. The CDR3 loop is CASSLAGQRQPQHF. For the CDR3, the DNA is TGTGCCAGCAGCTTGGCTGGGCAGCGGCAGCCCCAGCATTTT.

J is TRBJ2-5 and V is TRBV6-5; 8 bases align to TRBD1. V lost 5 bases and J lost 5; bases outside the gene matches: 10. This CDR3 is built from 15 residues. The germline V gene has CDR1 MNHEY and CDR2 SVGAGI. CDR3 protein: CASSRTRTGRETQYF. CDR3 sequence (DNA): TGTGCCAGCAGTAGAACGAGGACAGGGAGGGAGACCCAGTACTTC.

This sequence joins TRBV7-6 and TRBJ2-7; D is unresolved. Deletions cut 5 bases from V and 2 bases from J, with 16 bases between. This CDR3 comprises 15 residues. The V gene's germline CDR1 is SGHVS and CDR2 FNYEAQ. DNA for the CDR3: TGTGCCAGCAGCCCTACAGTAAATGGCGCCTACGAGCAGTACTTC. Translating it yields CASSPTVNGAYEQYF. Using reference TRBV7-6 and TRBJ2-7 for the parts outside the CDR3, the full variable domain is GAGVSQSPRYKVTKRGQDVALRCDPISGHVSLYWYRQALGQGPEFLTYFNYEAQQDKSGLPNDRFSAERPEGSISTLTIQRTEQRDSAMYRCASSPTVNGAYEQYFGPGTRLTVT.

The gene calls are TRBV5-6 and TRBJ2-1, with 7 bases aligning to TRBD2. Germline CDR1 and CDR2: SGHDT and YYEEEE. With V trimmed by 6 bases and J by 9 bases, 3 bases remained unmatched. This CDR3 comprises 11 residues. This CDR3 is CASTTGGEQFF. The CDR3 DNA is TGTGCCAGCACCACGGGGGGTGAGCAGTTCTTC.

The chain links TRBV2 to TRBJ2-1, with 8 positions matching TRBD2. This CDR3 has 13 amino acids. The J segment lost 2 bases and the V segment lost 11 bases, leaving 5 bases of the junction unmatched. Germline-derived CDR1 and CDR2 are SNHLY and FYNNEI. The DNA of the CDR3 is TGTGCCGGGTTTAGCGGGACCTACAATGAGCAGTTCTTC. Translation gives CAGFSGTYNEQFF.

This clone was observed once. The rearrangement links TRBV5-1 to TRBJ2-7; 9 bases fit TRBD1. Germline values: CDR1 SGHRS, CDR2 YFSETQ. With 4 bases clipped from V and 5 bases from J, the junction kept 10 bases outside the gene matches. The CDR3 runs to 15 residues. The CDR3 sequence: CASSPTGTGRDEQYF. DNA of the CDR3: TGCGCCAGCAGCCCTACCGGGACAGGGCGAGACGAGCAGTACTTC. The variable domain in full, completed from reference TRBV5-1 and TRBJ2-7, reads KAGVTQTPRYLIKTRGQQVTLSCSPISGHRSVSWYQQTPGQGLQFLFEYFSETQRNKGNFPGRFSGRQFSNSRSEMNVSTLELGDSALYLCASSPTGTGRDEQYFGPGTRLTVT.

The chain recombines TRBV10-3 with TRBJ1-2; a weak D match, TRBD1 (6 bases). Trimming removed 0 bases at V and 3 bases at J, with 14 bases between. The CDR3 has 16 amino acids. The germline V gene has CDR1 ENHRY and CDR2 SYGVKD. The chain's CDR3 is CAISESRLQGDYGYTF. The DNA of the CDR3 is TGTGCCATCAGTGAGTCCCGATTACAGGGAGACTATGGCTACACCTTC.

The CDR3 spells CASSPSQANTGELFF. The CDR3 bases are TGTGCCAGCTCACCGAGTCAAGCGAACACCGGGGAGCTGTTTTTT. This chain uses TRBV18 with TRBJ2-2; no definite D call. The germline V gene has CDR1 KGHSH and CDR2 LQKENI. The CDR3 runs 15 residues. Trimming removed 3 bases at V and 0 bases at J, with 8 bases between. The whole variable domain, remainder taken from reference TRBV18 and TRBJ2-2, is NAGVMQNPRHLVRRRGQEARLRCSPMKGHSHVYWYRQLPEEGLKFMVYLQKENIIDESGMPKERFSAEFPKEGPSILRIQQVVRGDSAAYFCASSPSQANTGELFFGEGSRLTVL.

Only a few counts were recorded for this clone. The rearrangement uses TRBV6-2 or TRBV6-3 and TRBJ2-3; D gene unclear. The CDR3 is made up of 11 amino acids. The germline gives CDR1 MNHEY, CDR2 SVGEGT. With 2 bases removed from V and 7 bases from J, the gap between germline ends came to 4 bases. The CDR3 DNA reads TGTGCCAGCAGTTACAGCTATACGCAGTATTTT. Amino acids: CASSYSYTQYF.

This sequence joins TRBV7-2 and TRBJ1-4, with 11 bases fitting TRBD1. Trimming cost V 5 bases and J 3 bases; bases outside gene matches: 2. Germline V gives CDR1 SGHTA, CDR2 FQGNSA. This CDR3 is 15 amino acids long. As DNA, the CDR3 is TGTGCCAGCAGCGGACAGGGGGCGGCTAATGAAAAACTGTTTTTT. It encodes CASSGQGAANEKLFF.

The chain joins TRBV21-1 to TRBJ2-7; the table's D call, TRBD2, has no DNA check behind it. TRBV21-1 is a recognized pseudogene. The CDR3 is 13 residues long. CDR3 protein: CASILTGFYEQYF. CDR3 nucleotides: TGTGCCAGCATCTTGACGGGGTTCTACGAGCAGTACTTC.

This clone was recorded only once. This sequence joins TRBV2 and TRBJ2-5; tentative D call: TRBD2 (5 bases). V lost 4 bases and J lost 3, with 6 bases in between. CDR3 size: 12 residues. Per the germline V gene, CDR1 is SNHLY and CDR2 is FYNNEI. The CDR3 loop reads CASSAGKETQYF. CDR3 nucleotide sequence: TGTGCCAGCAGTGCGGGGAAAGAGACCCAGTACTTC.

The J gene is TRBJ1-1, the V gene TRBV27; the D gene is possibly TRBD1 (6 bases). The CDR3 sequence is 13 residues long. Trimming took off 8 bases at V and 4 bases at J, with 14 bases between the two ends. Looked up from germline, CDR1 is MNHEY and CDR2 is SMNVEV (reference sequence). The CDR3 DNA sequence: TGTGCCAGCGGTCCGGGGGGCCGCACTGAAGCTTTCTTT. This codes for CASGPGGRTEAFF.

The genes are TRBV11-2 and TRBJ2-7; tentative D call: TRBD2 (5 bases). The CDR3 has 14 residues. CDR1 is SGHAT, CDR2 FQNNGV, per germline. V lost 5 bases and J lost 5, with 16 bases in between. The CDR3 spells CASSPVRDYNEQYF. For the CDR3, the DNA is TGTGCCAGCAGCCCGGTTCGCGACTACAACGAGCAGTACTTC. Full variable domain (outside the CDR3, taken from reference TRBV11-2 and TRBJ2-7): EAGVAQSPRYKIIEKRQSVAFWCNPISGHATLYWYQQILGQGPKLLIQFQNNGVVDDSQLPKDRFSAERLKGVDSTLKIQPAKLEDSAVYLCASSPVRDYNEQYFGPGTRLTVT.

This chain connects TRBV9 to TRBJ1-2, with 8 bases matching TRBD1. The V gene's germline CDR1 is SGDLS and CDR2 YYNGEE. J gave up 3 bases and V 0 bases, and 4 bases lay outside the gene matches. This CDR3 has 15 amino acids. CDR3 in amino acids: CASSVDGTGYYGYTF. The DNA of the CDR3 is TGTGCCAGCAGCGTAGATGGGACAGGTTACTATGGCTACACCTTC.

The chain recombines TRBV3-1 (or the pseudogene TRBV3-2) with TRBJ2-2, with 11 positions matching TRBD2. The CDR3 has 18 residues. V shed 1 base, J shed 3 bases, and the junction held 7 bases outside the gene matches. Germline V gene sequence: CDR1 LGHDT, CDR2 YNNKEL (reference sequence). The CDR3 sequence is CASSQVISGGAYTGELFF. The CDR3 DNA reads TGTGCCAGCAGCCAAGTTATTAGCGGGGGGGCTTACACCGGGGAGCTGTTTTTT.

This chain joins TRBV30 and TRBJ1-6; D remains unclear. Per germline, CDR1 GTSNPN and CDR2 SVGIG (reference sequence). V was pared by 2 bases and J by 6 bases, with 8 bases between. The CDR3 runs to 13 residues. The CDR3, as DNA: TGTGCCTGGAGTCCCCGAGCTAATTCACCCCTCCACTTT. It encodes CAWSPRANSPLHF.

V gene TRBV6-5 combines with J gene TRBJ2-7; 9 bases are a match to TRBD2. The CDR3 has 13 amino acids. Germline-derived CDR1 and CDR2 are MNHEY and SVGAGI. The V segment lost 8 bases and the J segment 3 bases; nucleotides outside the gene matches: 5. The CDR3 sequence: CASGGAGGYEQYF. DNA for the CDR3: TGTGCCAGCGGCGGAGCGGGAGGCTACGAGCAGTACTTC.

This clone was observed once. The chain carries TRBV11-3 and TRBJ1-1; no firm D call. The germline gives CDR1 SGHNT, CDR2 YENEEA. The CDR3 spans 15 residues. Deletions cut 0 bases from V and 5 bases from J, with 13 bases between. The CDR3 region has the DNA TGTGCCAGCAGCTTAGATAGTCGGGGAAGTACTGAAGCTTTCTTT. Encoded protein: CASSLDSRGSTEAFF.

The chain carries TRBV11-2 and TRBJ2-1; D is uncertain. The CDR3 length is 13 residues. Germline CDR1 is SGHAT and CDR2 is FQNNGV. V shed 1 base and J shed 9 bases, with 10 bases lying between them. The CDR3 loop reads CASSLGAGVEQFF. The CDR3 nucleotides are TGTGCCAGCAGCTTAGGGGCCGGCGTTGAGCAGTTCTTC.

The chain employs TRBV7-5 and TRBJ2-4; TRBD1 was called by the table and not checked on the DNA. TRBV7-5 represents a pseudogene. The CDR3 has 16 amino acids. The CDR3 bases are TGTGTCAGAAGCTTAGAACAGGGGGCAGGCAAAAACATTCAGTACTTC. Translated, it gives CVRSLEQGAGKNIQYF.

V is TRBV5-1 and J is TRBJ1-3; tentatively, D is TRBD1 (5 bases). The CDR3 has 15 amino acids. Trimming removed 4 bases at V and 4 bases at J, with 15 bases between. Germline assignment: CDR1 SGHRS and CDR2 YFSETQ. This CDR3 reads CASSLQGTVGNTIYF. The DNA for the CDR3 is TGCGCCAGCAGCCTCCAGGGCACGGTCGGAAACACCATATATTTT.